The source of this TCR beta chain is a study of cytomegalovirus exposure and HLA in healthy donors. As for the study in general: Sequencing of 150 million to 200 million T cells in an earlier analysis found roughly 120 million unique TCR beta sequences. General study findings and limits: Previously analyzed data showed that most TCR beta V segments were productive at a frequency of about 87% or about 30%. In vitro checks showed that a few CMV-associated chains really do target CMV antigens.

The study ran its PCR with 60 Vbeta and 13 Jbeta primers. Clones were sequenced by immunoSEQ multiplex PCR, and TCRdb holds only the in-frame ones, with some missing. The profile shows approximately 180,000 clones, 70% to 85% of them singletons. This clone was detected only a few times. The antigen remains unidentified. This receptor was identified in a woman aged 30 to 39 in good health and CMV-seropositive. The sample was PBMCs.

The CDR3 nucleotides are TGTGCCTGGAGGTGGAGGACAGGGCGCACAGATACGCAGTATTTT. Protein sequence: CAWRWRTGRTDTQYF. The V gene is TRBV30, the J gene TRBJ2-3; 8 bases are shared with TRBD1. From germline, CDR1 is GTSNPN and CDR2 SVGIG (reference sequence). The CDR3 covers 15 residues. J gave up 1 base and V 3 bases, and 6 bases lay outside the gene matches.